The next 7 T cell receptor beta chains were all read from a single sample in a study of long-term antiretroviral therapy in people with HIV. At the survey level, the v3.0 immunoSEQ assay was run. Some clones are missing from TCRdb's copy, which holds only in-frame ones; the method was immunoSEQ multiplex PCR. Of tens of thousands of clones listed, about 96% are singletons. This material consisted of unsorted PBMCs, taken 3.7 years after starting antiretroviral therapy. The receptors come from a woman between 45 and 65 years old with HIV.

V usage is TRBV5-1 and J usage is TRBJ1-1, with D perhaps matching TRBD1 (6 bases). From germline, CDR1 is SGHRS and CDR2 YFSETQ. V lost 7 bases and J 7 bases, leaving 20 bases between the germline ends. CDR3 length: 14 residues. CDR3 bases: TGCGCCAGCTTTACGGCCGGGACAAACGGTGAAGCTTTCTTT. This encodes CASFTAGTNGEAFF.

This sequence joins TRBV5-1 and TRBJ1-2; 9 bases agree with TRBD1. V shed 3 bases, J shed 0 bases, and the junction held 3 bases outside the gene matches. The CDR3 covers 15 residues. CDR1 and CDR2 (germline): SGHRS, YFSETQ. The CDR3 is CASSSQGATNYGYTF. The CDR3 coding sequence is TGCGCCAGCAGCTCACAGGGGGCTACTAACTATGGCTACACCTTC. Full variable domain (remainder filled in from reference TRBV5-1 and TRBJ1-2): KAGVTQTPRYLIKTRGQQVTLSCSPISGHRSVSWYQQTPGQGLQFLFEYFSETQRNKGNFPGRFSGRQFSNSRSEMNVSTLELGDSALYLCASSSQGATNYGYTFGSGTRLTVV.

The chain uses TRBV10-3 and TRBJ2-4; 11 bases map to TRBD2. The CDR3 extends over 16 amino acids. V dropped 4 bases and J dropped 8; count of bases not matched to a gene: 10. Germline-derived CDR1 and CDR2 are ENHRY and SYGVKD. CDR3 bases: TGTGCCATCAGTGGTGTAGCGGGGGGGCCGGGAGACATTCAGTACTTC. Translated: CAISGVAGGPGDIQYF.

The chain carries TRBV7-2 and TRBJ1-3; D remains unclear. The CDR3 spans 15 residues. From germline, CDR1 is SGHTA and CDR2 FQGNSA. Trimming removed 1 base from V and 0 bases from J, with 7 bases in between. CDR3 protein: CASSLGPGSGNTIYF. CDR3 in DNA: TGTGCCAGCAGCTTAGGACCGGGCTCTGGAAACACCATATATTTT.

V usage is TRBV5-4 and J usage is TRBJ2-7; 7 nucleotides line up with TRBD1. V shed 4 bases, J shed 0 bases, and the junction held 10 bases outside the gene matches. Germline-derived CDR1 and CDR2 are SGHNT and YYREEE (reference sequence). The CDR3 has 16 amino acids. The CDR3 sequence: CASSPVRQGSSYEQYF. CDR3 DNA sequence: TGTGCCAGCAGCCCGGTCCGACAGGGTAGCTCCTACGAGCAGTACTTC. The full variable domain, completed using reference TRBV5-4 and TRBJ2-7, is ETGVTQSPTHLIKTRGQQVTLRCSSQSGHNTVSWYQQALGQGPQFIFQYYREEENGRGNFPPRFSGLQFPNYSSELNVNALELDDSALYLCASSPVRQGSSYEQYFGPGTRLTVT.

The chain has TRBV30 and TRBJ1-6, with D uncertain. V shed 2 bases and J shed 8 bases, with 10 bases lying between them. This CDR3 is built from 13 residues. CDR1 is GTSNPN and CDR2 is SVGIG in the germline V gene (reference sequence). CDR3 amino acids: CAWSLSWDSPLHF. The CDR3 coding sequence is TGTGCCTGGAGTTTGAGTTGGGATTCACCCCTCCACTTT. The full variable domain, rest sourced from reference TRBV30 and TRBJ1-6, is SQTIHQWPATLVQPVGSPLSLECTVEGTSNPNLYWYRQAAGRGLQLLFYSVGIGQISSEVPQNLSASRPQDRQFILSSKKLLLSDSGFYLCAWSLSWDSPLHFGNGTRLTVT.

This clone was seen more than once but under ten times. V and J are TRBV7-9 and TRBJ1-5, with D uncertain. Between the trimmed V and J ends, which lost 1 base and 4 bases, there was a span of 14 bases. The length of the CDR3 is 16 residues. Germline CDR1 is SEHNR and CDR2 is FQNEAQ (reference sequence). The CDR3 protein is CASSLVSGSWNQPQHF. In DNA, the CDR3 is TGTGCCAGCAGCTTAGTTTCGGGGAGCTGGAATCAGCCCCAGCATTTT.